This paragraph reports one T cell receptor (beta chain). No antigen is known for it. This may come from a read error, since a much larger clone is one base off. The sample is drawn from a study of Ad26.COV2.S vaccination and SARS-CoV-2 variants. Background on the study: Intramuscular Ad26.COV2.S at 5x10^10 or 1x10^11 viral particles.

CDR1 is MNHEY, CDR2 SVGAGI, per germline. The CDR3 has 16 amino acids. After removal of 0 bases from V and 4 bases from J, the junction contained 3 bases not matched to a gene. Assay used: immunoSEQ multiplex PCR; TCRdb lists only in-frame clones, some missing. The sample lists about 400,000 clones, about 83% occurring once. Study-level points and caveats: With respect to non-spike TCR breadth, vaccine and placebo recipients were similar. Individuals receiving vaccine had higher spike-specific TCR breadth than placebo recipients did. Reported findings describe substantial breadth in spike-specific CD8+ and CD4+ T cell responses following vaccination.

Treatment of the sample: 15 to 20 received Ad26.COV2.S at low or high dose, single or two shots; roughly 5 received placebo; per-sample allocation not given. All samples were drawn on day 63, counting from the first vaccine or placebo injection. The source of this sequence is a person aged 18-65 years who received the Ad26.COV2.S COVID-19 vaccine or a placebo. The V call is TRBV6-5, the J call TRBJ2-2; 9 bases fit TRBD1. The sample here was peripheral blood, taken in a trial of Ad26.COV2.S vaccine versus placebo. CDR3 in DNA: TGTGCCAGCAGTTACTCCGGGACAGGGATCACCGGGGAGCTGTTTTTT. Translation: CASSYSGTGITGELFF.